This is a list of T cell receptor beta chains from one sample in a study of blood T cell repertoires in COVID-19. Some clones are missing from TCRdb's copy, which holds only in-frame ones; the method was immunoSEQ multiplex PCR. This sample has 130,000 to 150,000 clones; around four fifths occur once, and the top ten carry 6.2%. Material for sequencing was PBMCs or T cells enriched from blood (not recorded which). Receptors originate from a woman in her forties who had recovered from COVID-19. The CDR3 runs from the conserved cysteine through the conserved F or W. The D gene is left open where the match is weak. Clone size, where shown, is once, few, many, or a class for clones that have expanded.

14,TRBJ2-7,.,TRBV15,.,TGTGCCACCAGTACTTCCTTGAGCTCCTACGAGCAGTACTTC,CATSTSLSSYEQYF
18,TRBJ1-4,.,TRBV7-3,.,TGTGCCAGCAGCTTCCCAGGGAAGGCGATTGCAACTAATGAAAAACTGTTTTTT,CASSFPGKAIATNEKLFF
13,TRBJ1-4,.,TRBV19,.,TGTGCCAGTCTCGGCGTCTCGGGTCCTGGACTGTTTTTT,CASLGVSGPGLFF
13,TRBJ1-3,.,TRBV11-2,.,TGTGCCAGCAGCTTAGAAGCCAAATACACCATATATTTT,CASSLEAKYTIYF
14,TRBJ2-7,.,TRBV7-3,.,TGTGCCAGCAGCCTAACCCATCTAGCGAACGAGCAGTACTTC,CASSLTHLANEQYF
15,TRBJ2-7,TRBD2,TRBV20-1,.,TGCAGTGCTAGTCGGGCTAGCGGGGAGATCTACGAGCAGTACTTC,CSASRASGEIYEQYF
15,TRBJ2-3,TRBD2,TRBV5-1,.,TGCGCCAGCAGCTTAGCGGGAGTGGGCACAGATACGCAGTATTTT,CASSLAGVGTDTQYF
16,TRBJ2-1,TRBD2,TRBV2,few,TGTGCCAGCAGGGGGGGACTAGCGGGGTACTACAATGAGCAGTTCTTC,CASRGGLAGYYNEQFF
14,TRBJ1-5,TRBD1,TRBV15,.,TGTGCCACCAGCATACAGGGGCTGGGGCAGCCCCAGCATTTT,CATSIQGLGQPQHF
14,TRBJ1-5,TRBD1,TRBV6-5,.,TGTGCCAGCAGACCGGACAGGGCCCAGGGGCCCCAGCATTTT,CASRPDRAQGPQHF
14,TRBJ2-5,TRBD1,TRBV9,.,TGTGCCAGCAGCGGTTTGACAGGGGTGGAGACCCAGTACTTC,CASSGLTGVETQYF
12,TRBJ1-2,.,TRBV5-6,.,TGTGCCAGCCAAGTAGGAGGCTATGGCTACACCTTC,CASQVGGYGYTF
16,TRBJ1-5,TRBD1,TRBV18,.,TGTGCCAGCTCACCACGAGCACAGGGGAGCAATCAGCCCCAGCATTTT,CASSPRAQGSNQPQHF
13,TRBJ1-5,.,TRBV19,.,TGTGCCAGTAGCTCGGAGGGCGATCAGCCCCAGCATTTT,CASSSEGDQPQHF
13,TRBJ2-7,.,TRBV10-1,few,TGCGCCAGCAGTGACTATTTAGGGGGCGAGCAGTACTTC,CASSDYLGGEQYF
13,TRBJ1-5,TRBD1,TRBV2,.,TGTGCCAGCAGGGGCGACAGGGGTCAGCCCCAGCATTTT,CASRGDRGQPQHF
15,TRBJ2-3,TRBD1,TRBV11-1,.,TGTGCCAGCAGCTTTATTACAGGGGGCACAGATACGCAGTATTTT,CASSFITGGTDTQYF
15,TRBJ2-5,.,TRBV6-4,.,TGTGCCAGCAGTGACTCAAACTGCCGATTGGAGACCCAGTACTTC,CASSDSNCRLETQYF
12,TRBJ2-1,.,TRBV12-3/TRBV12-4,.,TGTGCCAGCAGTTTCTCTGCGCGGGAGCAGTTCTTC,CASSFSAREQFF
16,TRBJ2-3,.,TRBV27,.,TGTGCCAGCAGTATCACCGGGAGAGTACGCACAGATACGCAGTATTTT,CASSITGRVRTDTQYF
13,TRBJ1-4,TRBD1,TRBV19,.,TGTGCCAGTGGGGACAGGTCTAATGAAAAACTGTTTTTT,CASGDRSNEKLFF
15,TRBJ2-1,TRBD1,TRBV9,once,TGTGCCAGCAGCGTAGAGGGACAGAGCTACAATGAGCAGTTCTTC,CASSVEGQSYNEQFF
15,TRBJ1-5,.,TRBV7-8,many,TGTGCCAGCAGCTCAACGGCAGGGAGCAATCAGCCCCAGCATTTT,CASSSTAGSNQPQHF
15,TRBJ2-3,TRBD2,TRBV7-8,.,TGTGCCAGCAGCCGACTAGCGGGAGAGGGGGATACGCAGTATTTT,CASSRLAGEGDTQYF
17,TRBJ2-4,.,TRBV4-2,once,TGTGCCAGCAGCCAAATCTGGGGGGGGGCGTTGAAAAACATTCAGTACTTC,CASSQIWGGALKNIQYF
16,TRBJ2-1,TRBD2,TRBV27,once,TGTGCCAGCAGTTCAGGGACTAGCGGGAACCTCAATGAGCAGTTCTTC,CASSSGTSGNLNEQFF
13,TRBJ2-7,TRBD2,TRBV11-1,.,TGTGCCAGCAGCAGACTAGCCAACTACGAGCAGTACTTC,CASSRLANYEQYF
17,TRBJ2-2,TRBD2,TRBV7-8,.,TGTGCCAGCAGCCCCAGGACTAGCGGCGCGAACACCGGGGAGCTGTTTTTT,CASSPRTSGANTGELFF
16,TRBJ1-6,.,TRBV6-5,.,TGTGCCAGCAGTTACTCCCGGGGTGCGGTGAATTCACCCCTCCACTTT,CASSYSRGAVNSPLHF
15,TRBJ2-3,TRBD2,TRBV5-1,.,TGCGCCAGCAGCCCCAGCGGGGGGAACGAGGATACGCAGTATTTT,CASSPSGGNEDTQYF
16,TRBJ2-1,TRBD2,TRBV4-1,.,TGCGCCAGCAGCCAAGATGGGCTAGCGGGGGGCAATGAGCAGTTCTTC,CASSQDGLAGGNEQFF
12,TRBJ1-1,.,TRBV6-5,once,TGTGCCAGCAGTCCGGACCGGGGTGAAGCTTTCTTT,CASSPDRGEAFF
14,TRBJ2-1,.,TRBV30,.,TGTGCCTGGGGAAGCGGCATTTCCTACAATGAGCAGTTCTTC,CAWGSGISYNEQFF
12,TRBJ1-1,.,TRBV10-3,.,TGTGCCATCAGTGTCTCGGGGGCTGAAGCTTTCTTT,CAISVSGAEAFF
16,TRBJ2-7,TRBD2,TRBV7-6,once,TGTGCCAGCAGCCCCCGGACTAGCGGGGGGTCCTACGAGCAGTACTTC,CASSPRTSGGSYEQYF
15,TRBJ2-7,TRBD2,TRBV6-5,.,TGTGCCAGCATGGGACTAGCGGGGGGTGTCCACGAGCAGTACTTC,CASMGLAGGVHEQYF
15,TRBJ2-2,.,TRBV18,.,TGTGCCAGCTCACCGCTACAAGACAGGACCGGGGAGCTGTTTTTT,CASSPLQDRTGELFF
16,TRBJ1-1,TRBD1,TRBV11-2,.,TGTGCCAGCAGATACTACCAGGGACAGCTCAACACTGAAGCTTTCTTT,CASRYYQGQLNTEAFF
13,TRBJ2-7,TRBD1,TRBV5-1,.,TGCGCCAGCCGCCCGACAGGGTTCGACGAGCAGTACTTC,CASRPTGFDEQYF
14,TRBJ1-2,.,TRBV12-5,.,TGTGCTAGTGGTGACTGGGGGCCGGACTATGGCTACACCTTC,CASGDWGPDYGYTF
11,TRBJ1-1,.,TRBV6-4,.,TGTGCCAATGAAAGGATTCGAGGAGCTTTCTTT,CANERIRGAFF
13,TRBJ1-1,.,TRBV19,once,TGTGCCAGTAGTCGTACACCGAACACTGAAGCTTTCTTT,CASSRTPNTEAFF
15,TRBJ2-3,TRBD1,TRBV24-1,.,TGTGCCACCAGTGAAGGGACAGGGGGCACAGATACGCAGTATTTT,CATSEGTGGTDTQYF
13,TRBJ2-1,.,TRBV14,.,TGTGCCAGCAGGGAAACAGGTTTCAATGAGCAGTTCTTC,CASRETGFNEQFF
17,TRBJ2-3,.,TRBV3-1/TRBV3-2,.,TGTGCCAGCAGCCAATCCCGAGGAATTTCTTCCACAGATACGCAGTATTTT,CASSQSRGISSTDTQYF
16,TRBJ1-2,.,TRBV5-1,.,TGCGCCAGCAGTTCAGGGCCCGTTTTCCCGGACTATGGCTACACCTTC,CASSSGPVFPDYGYTF
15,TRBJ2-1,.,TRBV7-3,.,TGTGCCAGCAGCCCGATCGGGATCCCGCCCAATGAGCAGTTCTTC,CASSPIGIPPNEQFF
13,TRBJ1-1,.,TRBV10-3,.,TGTGCCATCAGTGAGTCCAGGGAAGCTGAAGCTTTCTTT,CAISESREAEAFF
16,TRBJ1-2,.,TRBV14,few,TGTGCCAGCAGCCAAGAGACCCCCGGGGGGCTGCCAGGCTACACCTTC,CASSQETPGGLPGYTF
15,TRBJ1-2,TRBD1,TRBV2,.,TGTGCCAGCAGTGAGATCCGGGACAGGGGGGCTGGCTACACCTTC,CASSEIRDRGAGYTF
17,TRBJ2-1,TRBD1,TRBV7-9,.,TGTGCCAGCAGGGAGGACAGGGGACCTCTTCTCTACAATGAGCAGTTCTTC,CASREDRGPLLYNEQFF
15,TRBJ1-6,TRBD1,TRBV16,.,TGTGCCAGCAGCCAAGTCTCAGGACAGGGGGCTCCCCTCCACTTT,CASSQVSGQGAPLHF
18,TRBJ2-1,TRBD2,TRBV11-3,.,TGTGCCAGCAGCTTATGGGCTAGCGGGAGGGGTACCTACAATGAGCAGTTCTTC,CASSLWASGRGTYNEQFF
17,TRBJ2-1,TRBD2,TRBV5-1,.,TGCGCCAGCGTCGGGGAAAGCGGGAGGGTATCCTACAATGAGCAGTTCTTC,CASVGESGRVSYNEQFF
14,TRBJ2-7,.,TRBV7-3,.,TGTGCCAGCAGCTTACAAGGGGGTAACTACGAGCAGTACTTC,CASSLQGGNYEQYF
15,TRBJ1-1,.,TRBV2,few,TGTGCCAGCACCAAAACGGCCCAGGTGAACACTGAAGCTTTCTTT,CASTKTAQVNTEAFF